The clone carrying this TCR beta chain was detected a few times. The sample originates from a study of blood T cells in healthy people across ages. Through a sample-barcoded 5' primer and a J-beta primer mix, a second PCR was run for 7 to 11 cycles. TCRdb re-derived calls from the 5' RACE reads in MiXCR, one entry per CDR3 protein. The sample has roughly 800,000 distinct CDR3 sequences; 55% to 70% are singletons. This receptor was identified in a young man in good health. The sequencing input was blood.

CDR3 nucleotide sequence: TGTGCCAGCAGCTTAGAAAGGGAAAGCTCCTATAATTCACCCCTCCACTTT. Amino acids: CASSLERESSYNSPLHF. V is TRBV13 and J is TRBJ1-6; no clear D. Germline CDR1 and CDR2: PRHDT and FYEKMQ (reference sequence). Trimming left V 1 base short and J 0 bases short, with 10 bases between. The CDR3 is 17 amino acids.